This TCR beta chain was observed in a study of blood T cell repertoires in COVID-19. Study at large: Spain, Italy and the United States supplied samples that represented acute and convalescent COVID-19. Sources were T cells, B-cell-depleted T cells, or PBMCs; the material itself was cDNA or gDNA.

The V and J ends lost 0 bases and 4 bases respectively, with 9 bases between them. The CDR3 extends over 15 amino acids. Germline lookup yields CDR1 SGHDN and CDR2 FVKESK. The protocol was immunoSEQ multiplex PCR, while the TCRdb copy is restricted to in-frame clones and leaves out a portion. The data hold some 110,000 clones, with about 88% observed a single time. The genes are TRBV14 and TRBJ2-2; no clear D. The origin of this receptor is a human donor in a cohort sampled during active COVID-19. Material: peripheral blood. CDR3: CASSQDYYSTGELFF. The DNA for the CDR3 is TGTGCCAGCAGCCAAGATTATTACTCCACCGGGGAGCTGTTTTTT. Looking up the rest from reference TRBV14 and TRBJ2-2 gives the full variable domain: EAGVTQFPSHSVIEKGQTVTLRCDPISGHDNLYWYRRVMGKEIKFLLHFVKESKQDESGMPNNRFLAERTGGTYSTLKVQPAELEDSGVYFCASSQDYYSTGELFFGEGSRLTVL.